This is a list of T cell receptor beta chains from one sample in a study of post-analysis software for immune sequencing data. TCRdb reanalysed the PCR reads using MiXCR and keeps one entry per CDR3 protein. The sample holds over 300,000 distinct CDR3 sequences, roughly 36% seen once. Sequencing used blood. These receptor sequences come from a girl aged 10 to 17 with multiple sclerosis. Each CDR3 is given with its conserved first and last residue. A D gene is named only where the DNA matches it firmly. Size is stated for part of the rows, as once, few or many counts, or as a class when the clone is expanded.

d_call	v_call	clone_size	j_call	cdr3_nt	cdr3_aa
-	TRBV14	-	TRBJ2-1	TGTGCCAGCAGCCAAGATCGGGAGAATGAGCAGTTCTTC	CASSQDRENEQFF
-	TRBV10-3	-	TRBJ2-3	TGTGCCATCAGTGGTGATAGCGGCAGCACAGATACGCAGTATTTT	CAISGDSGSTDTQYF
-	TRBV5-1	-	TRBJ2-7	TGCGCCAGCAGCTTGGATGGCCGCTCGGACGGCGAGCAGTACTTC	CASSLDGRSDGEQYF
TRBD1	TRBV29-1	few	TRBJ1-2	TGCAGCGTTGACCCGACAGGGAATAATGGCTACACCTTC	CSVDPTGNNGYTF
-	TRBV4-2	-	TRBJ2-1	TGTGCCAGCAGCCCGGACACGTACAATGAGCAGTTCTTC	CASSPDTYNEQFF
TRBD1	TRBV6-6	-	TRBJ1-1	TGTGCCAGCAGGGGCCAGGGGGCGAACACTGAAGCTTTCTTT	CASRGQGANTEAFF
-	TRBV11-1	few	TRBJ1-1	TGTGCCAGCAGCTCTGACGGGGGTGAAGCTTTCTTT	CASSSDGGEAFF
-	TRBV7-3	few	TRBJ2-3	TGTGCCAGCAGCCAGCTTATCACAGATACGCAGTATTTT	CASSQLITDTQYF
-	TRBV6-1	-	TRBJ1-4	TGTGCCAGCAGTGGACAGTTGGATGAAAAACTGTTTTTT	CASSGQLDEKLFF
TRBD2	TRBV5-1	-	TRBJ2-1	TGCGCCAGCAGCTCTTCAGCGGGGGGTTACAATGAGCAGTTCTTC	CASSSSAGGYNEQFF
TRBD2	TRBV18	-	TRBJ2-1	TGTGCCAGCTCCGTAACTAGCGGAACCTACAATGAGCAGTTCTTC	CASSVTSGTYNEQFF
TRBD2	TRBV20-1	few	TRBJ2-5	TGCAGTGCGATTATACCGGGACTAGCGGGGGGACAAGAGACCCAGTACTTC	CSAIIPGLAGGQETQYF
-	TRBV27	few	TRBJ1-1	TGTGCCAGCACCCCTTTGGACCGTCAGAACACTGAAGCTTTCTTT	CASTPLDRQNTEAFF
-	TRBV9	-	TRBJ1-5	TGTGCCAGCAGCCCCACTTCGGGCAATCAGCCCCAGCATTTT	CASSPTSGNQPQHF